In its sample, the clone carrying this T cell receptor (beta chain) was seen a few times. Its antigen is unknown. This sample was taken from a study of beta chain features in type 1 diabetes. Study at large: Healthy donors, compared against patients, showed similar age, gender and cell yields. The study, taken as a whole, reports: Patients with type 1 diabetes carried fewer insertions and had more deletions at their VDJ junctions. In every one of the four CD4+ subsets, TCRB CDR3s were moderately but significantly shorter in Type 1 diabetes patients.

Each donor gave one heparinised blood draw averaging roughly 120 mL. Each of the CD4+ naive, central memory, regulatory and stem cell-like memory populations was sorted via CD45RO/CCR7/CD25/CD127/CD95/CD27. All of the isolated RNA was reverse transcribed, so expressed TCRB transcripts were sequenced. Repertoires were generated with immunoSEQ multiplex PCR, while TCRdb's copy carries only in-frame clones and drops some. There are under 350,000 clones in the sample; roughly an eighth occur only once, and 0.017% lies in the top ten. Sequencing was carried out using naive CD4+ T cells from blood. The TCR sequence derives from a man aged 25 to 45 with type 1 diabetes.

The CDR3 protein is CASRRDSNTGELFF. DNA of the CDR3: TGTGCCAGCCGCCGGGACTCTAACACCGGGGAGCTGTTTTTT. This rearrangement joins TRBV14 to TRBJ2-2, with D possibly TRBD2 on 6 matching bases. The V end was cut by 8 bases, the J end by 2 bases, with 12 bases between. From germline, CDR1 is SGHDN and CDR2 FVKESK. The CDR3 is made up of 14 amino acids.